The next 11 T cell receptor beta chains were all read from a single sample in a study of beta chain features in type 1 diabetes. Expressed TCRB transcripts were sequenced because the isolated RNA had all been reverse transcribed beforehand. The method was immunoSEQ multiplex PCR; TCRdb's version includes in-frame clones alone and lacks a portion of them. The data contain approximately 38,000 clones, about half of them seen just once; the ten biggest clones take up 0.72%. The source material was central memory CD4+ T cells from blood. These receptors were taken from a woman under 30 in good health.

The gene calls are TRBV14 and TRBJ2-7; perhaps TRBD1 as D (7 bases). The germline V and J ends were trimmed by 2 bases and 4 bases, with 18 bases remaining between them. The CDR3 length is 16 residues. CDR1 is SGHDN, CDR2 FVKESK, per germline. The CDR3 sequence is CASSQPGPRGVYEQYF. In nucleotides, the CDR3 is TGTGCCAGCAGCCAACCCGGGCCCAGGGGGGTATACGAGCAGTACTTC.

The gene calls are TRBV5-1 and TRBJ2-1; 9 nucleotides agree with TRBD1. V shed 2 bases and J 8 bases; nucleotides not matched to a gene: 8. CDR1 SGHRS and CDR2 YFSETQ come from the germline V gene. This CDR3 has 15 residues. DNA of the CDR3: TGCGCCAGCAGCTTAACAGGGGGCATCGGGGATGAGCAGTTCTTC. This encodes CASSLTGGIGDEQFF. The full variable domain, rest sourced from reference TRBV5-1 and TRBJ2-1, is KAGVTQTPRYLIKTRGQQVTLSCSPISGHRSVSWYQQTPGQGLQFLFEYFSETQRNKGNFPGRFSGRQFSNSRSEMNVSTLELGDSALYLCASSLTGGIGDEQFFGPGTRLTVL.

Only a few counts were recorded for this clone. The J gene is TRBJ2-5, the V gene TRBV5-6; 8 bases are a match to TRBD2. V lost 3 bases and J lost 3; bases outside the gene matches: 10. This CDR3 spans 16 amino acids. Germline V gene lookup returns CDR1 SGHDT and CDR2 YYEEEE. The chain's CDR3 is CASSSGIAGPEETQYF. The CDR3 DNA sequence: TGTGCCAGCAGCTCCGGGATAGCGGGACCTGAAGAGACCCAGTACTTC.

The V call is TRBV5-1, the J call TRBJ2-6, with D tentatively TRBD1 (5 bases). Trimming took off 2 bases at V and 2 bases at J, with 17 bases between the two ends. CDR3 length: 18 amino acids. The germline CDR1 and CDR2 sequences are SGHRS and YFSETQ. The DNA for the CDR3 is TGCGCCAGCAGCTTTAACCCCCCAGGGTTGACTGGGGCCAACGTCCTGACTTTC. Residues: CASSFNPPGLTGANVLTF.

V gene TRBV10-1 combines with J gene TRBJ1-2; TRBD1 aligns across 7 bases. V trimming: 4 bases; J trimming: 8 bases; junction bases outside the gene matches: 7. CDR1 is WNHNN, CDR2 SYGVQD, per germline (reference sequence). There are 13 residues in the CDR3. The CDR3 spells CASSATGEKGYTF. CDR3 DNA sequence: TGCGCCAGCAGTGCAACAGGGGAAAAAGGCTACACCTTC.

This clone was seen a few times. This chain joins TRBV9 and TRBJ1-6; 8 bases fit TRBD1. J lost 8 bases, V lost 0 bases, and 1 base had no gene match. This CDR3 has 14 residues. Germline CDR1 is SGDLS and CDR2 is YYNGEE. The CDR3 nucleotides read TGTGCCAGCAGCGTAGTGGACAGGGATTCACCCCTCCACTTT. This encodes CASSVVDRDSPLHF.

This clone was seen only a few times. DNA of the CDR3: TGCGCCAGCAGCCGGATGACCGGACAGGGCAACACTGAAGCTTTCTTT. It codes for CASSRMTGQGNTEAFF. The chain is built from TRBV5-1 and TRBJ1-1, with 8 bases lining up with TRBD1. Germline V CDR1 and CDR2: SGHRS, YFSETQ. The CDR3 sequence is 16 residues long. With 4 bases clipped from V and 2 bases from J, the junction kept 10 bases outside the gene matches.

This clone was seen more than once but under ten times. The chain links TRBV11-2 to TRBJ2-5, with 8 bases matching TRBD1. CDR1 is SGHAT and CDR2 is FQNNGV in the germline V gene. Trimming took 5 bases from V and 7 from J; bases not matched to a gene: 6. The CDR3 sequence is 13 residues long. Written as DNA, the CDR3 is TGTGCCAGCAGCCCCGGACAGGGCAGGACCCAGTACTTC. It specifies CASSPGQGRTQYF. The whole variable domain, remainder taken from reference TRBV11-2 and TRBJ2-5, is EAGVAQSPRYKIIEKRQSVAFWCNPISGHATLYWYQQILGQGPKLLIQFQNNGVVDDSQLPKDRFSAERLKGVDSTLKIQPAKLEDSAVYLCASSPGQGRTQYFGPGTRLLVL.

The CDR3 region has the DNA TGTGCCAGCAGCTTAAGGAGGGGCACTGAAGCTTTCTTT. As protein: CASSLRRGTEAFF. V gene TRBV11-3 combines with J gene TRBJ1-1; a weak D match, TRBD1 (5 bases). The germline V and J ends were trimmed by 2 bases and 4 bases, with 8 bases remaining between them. This CDR3 is 13 amino acids long. CDR1 and CDR2 from the germline V gene are SGHNT and YENEEA. Complete variable domain (other parts from reference TRBV11-3 and TRBJ1-1): EAGVVQSPRYKIIEKKQPVAFWCNPISGHNTLYWYLQNLGQGPELLIRYENEEAVDDSQLPKDRFSAERLKGVDSTLKIQPAELGDSAVYLCASSLRRGTEAFFGQGTRLTVV.

J is TRBJ2-5 and V is TRBV19; tentatively, D is TRBD2 (6 bases). Germline CDR1 LNHDA, CDR2 SQIVND (reference sequence). V was trimmed by 3 bases and J by 5 bases, leaving 19 bases between them. This CDR3 has 16 amino acids. The CDR3 DNA reads as TGTGCCAGTAGTATGGAGACCGGGGGAAGGGTTGAGACCCAGTACTTC. Encoded protein: CASSMETGGRVETQYF.

This clone was counted between two and nine times. The chain combines TRBV29-1 with TRBJ1-1; the D is unclear. This CDR3 has 12 amino acids. With 7 bases removed from V and 5 bases from J, the gap between germline ends came to 14 bases. From germline, CDR1 is SQVTM and CDR2 ANQGSEA. The CDR3: CSAHNGKTEAFF. In nucleotides, the CDR3 is TGCAGCGCTCATAACGGGAAGACTGAAGCTTTCTTT.